Below, 9 T cell receptor beta chains from the same sample are listed, as sequenced in a study of blood T cell repertoires in COVID-19. Some clones are missing from TCRdb's copy, which holds only in-frame ones; the method was immunoSEQ multiplex PCR. The sample has over 250,000 clones, 91% seen once. Source material: peripheral blood. The receptors were sampled from a woman in her 30s with COVID-19, enrolled during active disease.

The CDR3 region is CASSIVGIQVPYEQYF. The CDR3 coding sequence is TGTGCCAGTAGTATAGTTGGCATACAAGTTCCCTACGAGCAGTACTTC. The chain joins TRBV19 to TRBJ2-7; unclear D gene. This CDR3 spans 16 amino acids. Germline V gene data show CDR1 as LNHDA and CDR2 as SQIVND (reference sequence). V was trimmed by 1 base and J by 2 bases, leaving 15 bases between them.

This clone is a singleton in its sample. The chain has TRBV5-1 and TRBJ2-1; 11 bases fit TRBD2. Unmatched junction bases numbered 5, after V lost 4 bases and J lost 5 bases. Germline-derived CDR1 and CDR2 are SGHRS and YFSETQ. CDR3 length: 15 amino acids. Here the CDR3 reads CASSLSTSGNNEQFF. The CDR3 DNA follows: TGCGCCAGCAGCCTATCGACTAGCGGGAACAATGAGCAGTTCTTC.

The V call is TRBV7-9, the J call TRBJ2-7; D unresolved. V was shortened by 4 bases and J by 3 bases, with 10 bases between the two germline ends. Germline CDR1 and CDR2: SEHNR and FQNEAQ (reference sequence). The CDR3 contains 13 residues. The CDR3: CASSSGFLYEQYF. DNA for the CDR3: TGTGCCAGCAGCTCCGGTTTCCTCTACGAGCAGTACTTC.

J is TRBJ1-5 and V is TRBV10-3, with D tentatively TRBD1 (5 bases). Trimming cost V 3 bases and J 6 bases, with 9 bases left between them. This CDR3 comprises 13 residues. Per the germline V gene, CDR1 is ENHRY and CDR2 is SYGVKD. The CDR3 coding sequence is TGTGCCATCAGTGATGGGGGGGGTCAGCCCCAGCATTTT. This codes for CAISDGGGQPQHF.

In this sample, this clone turned up once. The chain recombines TRBV28 with TRBJ2-1; 9 nucleotides align to TRBD2. Trimming took 6 bases from V and 0 from J; bases not matched to a gene: 6. There are 16 residues in the CDR3. Germline-derived CDR1 and CDR2 are MDHEN and SYDVKM. CDR3 coding DNA: TGTGCCAGCAGGGCGACTAGCGGTTTCTCCTACAATGAGCAGTTCTTC. As protein: CASRATSGFSYNEQFF.

The genes are TRBV11-2 and TRBJ2-7; D unclear. Per the germline V gene, CDR1 is SGHAT and CDR2 is FQNNGV. CDR3 size: 15 residues. The germline V and J ends were trimmed by 0 bases and 4 bases, with 13 bases remaining between them. CDR3 sequence reads: CASSLDTLPGYEQYF. In DNA, the CDR3 is TGTGCCAGCAGCTTAGATACCCTGCCCGGGTACGAGCAGTACTTC.

This sequence joins TRBV2 and TRBJ2-2, with 8 nucleotides matching TRBD2. The CDR3 contains 16 residues. V gave up 4 bases and J gave up 0 bases; unmatched junction bases: 4. Germline CDR1 is SNHLY and CDR2 is FYNNEI. Here the CDR3 DNA reads TGTGCCAGCAGTGGTCCGGGAGGGCCGAACACCGGGGAGCTGTTTTTT. Amino acids: CASSGPGGPNTGELFF. The full variable domain, its missing parts supplied by reference TRBV2 and TRBJ2-2, is EPEVTQTPSHQVTQMGQEVILRCVPISNHLYFYWYRQILGQKVEFLVSFYNNEISEKSEIFDDQFSVERPDGSNFTLKIRSTKLEDSAMYFCASSGPGGPNTGELFFGEGSRLTVL.

The J gene is TRBJ2-7, the V gene TRBV19; 10 nucleotides agree with TRBD2. Unmatched junction bases numbered 9, after V lost 5 bases and J lost 2 bases. The germline gives CDR1 LNHDA, CDR2 SQIVND (reference sequence). This CDR3 has 16 residues. The CDR3 DNA reads as TGTGCCAGTAGTTCTCCCTTAGCGGGAGGCGCCTACGAGCAGTACTTC. This sequence encodes CASSSPLAGGAYEQYF.

This sequence joins TRBV6-5 and TRBJ1-4; D not certain. Germline CDR1 is MNHEY and CDR2 is SVGAGI. Trimming pared 2 bases from V and 10 bases from J, leaving 11 bases between. The CDR3 length is 13 residues. CDR3 residues: CASSYVPGAKLFF. The DNA of the CDR3 is TGTGCCAGCAGTTACGTTCCGGGTGCAAAACTGTTTTTT.